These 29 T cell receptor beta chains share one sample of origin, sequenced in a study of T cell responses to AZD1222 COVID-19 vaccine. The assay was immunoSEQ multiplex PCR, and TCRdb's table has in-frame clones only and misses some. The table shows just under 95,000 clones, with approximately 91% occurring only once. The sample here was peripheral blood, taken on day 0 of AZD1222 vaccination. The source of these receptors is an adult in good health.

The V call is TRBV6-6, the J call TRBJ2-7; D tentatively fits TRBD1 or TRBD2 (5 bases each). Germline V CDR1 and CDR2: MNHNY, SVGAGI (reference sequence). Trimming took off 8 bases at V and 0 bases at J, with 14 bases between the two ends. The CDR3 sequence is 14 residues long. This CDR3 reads CASSRGAGSYEQYF. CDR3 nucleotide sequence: TGTGCCAGCTCCCGAGGGGCGGGCTCCTACGAGCAGTACTTC.

CDR3 nucleotide sequence: TGTGCCAGCAGCTTAGGGTTTGGCAGGGGGCTTTCACCCCTCCACTTT. It specifies CASSLGFGRGLSPLHF. The rearrangement uses TRBV7-2 and TRBJ1-6; 8 bases fit TRBD1. CDR1 SGHTA and CDR2 FQGNSA come from the germline V gene. The CDR3 length is 16 residues. The ends lost 1 base at V and 9 bases at J; junction bases unmatched: 8.

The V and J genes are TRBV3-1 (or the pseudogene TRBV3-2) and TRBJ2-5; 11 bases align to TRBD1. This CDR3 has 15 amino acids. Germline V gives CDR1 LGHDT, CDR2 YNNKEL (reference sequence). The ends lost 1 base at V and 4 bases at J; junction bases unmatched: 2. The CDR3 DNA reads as TGTGCCAGCAGCCAAGTTGGGACAGGGGGAGAGACCCAGTACTTC. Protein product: CASSQVGTGGETQYF.

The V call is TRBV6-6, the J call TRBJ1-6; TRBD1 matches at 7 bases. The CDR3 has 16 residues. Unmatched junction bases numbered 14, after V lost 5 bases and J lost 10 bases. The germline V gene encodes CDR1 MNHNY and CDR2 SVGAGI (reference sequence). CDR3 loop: CASSAYNRDRKSPLHF. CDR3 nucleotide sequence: TGTGCCAGCAGTGCCTACAACCGGGACAGAAAATCACCCCTCCACTTT.

In DNA form, the CDR3 reads TGTGCCAGCTCGATGGTGGGACAGGGCTATGGATCGAGCAATCAGCCCCAGCATTTT. Amino acid sequence: CASSMVGQGYGSSNQPQHF. V usage is TRBV18 and J usage is TRBJ1-5; 9 bases match TRBD1. The germline gives CDR1 KGHSH, CDR2 LQKENI. Losses at the gene ends were 6 bases for V and 1 base for J; bases not matched to a gene: 16. The CDR3 extends over 19 amino acids.

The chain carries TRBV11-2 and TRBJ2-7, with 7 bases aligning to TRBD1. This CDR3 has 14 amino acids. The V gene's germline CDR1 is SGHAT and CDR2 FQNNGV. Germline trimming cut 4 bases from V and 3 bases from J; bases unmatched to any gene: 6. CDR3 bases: TGTGCCAGCAGCTGGGAGACAGGGTACTACGAGCAGTACTTC. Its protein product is CASSWETGYYEQYF. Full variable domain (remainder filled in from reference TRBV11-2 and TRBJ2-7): EAGVAQSPRYKIIEKRQSVAFWCNPISGHATLYWYQQILGQGPKLLIQFQNNGVVDDSQLPKDRFSAERLKGVDSTLKIQPAKLEDSAVYLCASSWETGYYEQYFGPGTRLTVT.

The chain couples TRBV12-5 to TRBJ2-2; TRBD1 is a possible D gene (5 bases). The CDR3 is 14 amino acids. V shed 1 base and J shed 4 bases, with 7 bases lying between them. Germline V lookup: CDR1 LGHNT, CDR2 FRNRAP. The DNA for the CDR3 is TGTGCTAGTGGTTTGGGACAGAGCACCGGGGAGCTGTTTTTT. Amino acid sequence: CASGLGQSTGELFF. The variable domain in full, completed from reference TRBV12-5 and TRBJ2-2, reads DARVTQTPRHKVTEMGQEVTMRCQPILGHNTVFWYRQTMMQGLELLAYFRNRAPLDDSGMPKDRFSAEMPDATLATLKIQPSEPRDSAVYFCASGLGQSTGELFFGEGSRLTVL.

The CDR3 sequence: CASRSNTYFNYGYTF. In nucleotides, the CDR3 is TGTGCCAGCAGAAGTAACACCTACTTTAACTATGGCTACACCTTC. This chain connects TRBV25-1 to TRBJ1-2, with D hard to call. The CDR3 has 15 residues. V was trimmed by 6 bases and J by 1 base, leaving 15 bases between them. CDR1 MGHDK and CDR2 SYGVNS come from the germline V gene.

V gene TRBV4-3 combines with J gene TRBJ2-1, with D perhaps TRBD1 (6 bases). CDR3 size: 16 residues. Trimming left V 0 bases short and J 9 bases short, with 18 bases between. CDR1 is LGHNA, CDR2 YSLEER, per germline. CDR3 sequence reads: CASSQDEGLRGGEQFF. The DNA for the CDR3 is TGCGCCAGCAGCCAAGATGAGGGCTTACGAGGGGGTGAGCAGTTCTTC.

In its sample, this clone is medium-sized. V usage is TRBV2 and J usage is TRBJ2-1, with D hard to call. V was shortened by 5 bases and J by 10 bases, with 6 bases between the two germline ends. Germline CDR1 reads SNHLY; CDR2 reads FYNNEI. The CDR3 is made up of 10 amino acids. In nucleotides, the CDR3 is TGTGCCAGCAGTTCTTGGGAGCAGTTCTTC. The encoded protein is CASSSWEQFF.

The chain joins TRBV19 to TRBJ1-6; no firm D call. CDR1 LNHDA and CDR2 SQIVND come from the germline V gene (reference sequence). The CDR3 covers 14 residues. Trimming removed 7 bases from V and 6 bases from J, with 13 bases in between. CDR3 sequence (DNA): TGTGCCAGTATCGGATCTGGGTTTAATTCACCCCTCCACTTT. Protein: CASIGSGFNSPLHF.

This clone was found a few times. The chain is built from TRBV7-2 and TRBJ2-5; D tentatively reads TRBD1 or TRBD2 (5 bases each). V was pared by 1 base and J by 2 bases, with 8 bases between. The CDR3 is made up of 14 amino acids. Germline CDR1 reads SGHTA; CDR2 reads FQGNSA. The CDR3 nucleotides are TGTGCCAGCAGCTTAGGAGGGGCTCAAGAGACCCAGTACTTC. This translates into CASSLGGAQETQYF.

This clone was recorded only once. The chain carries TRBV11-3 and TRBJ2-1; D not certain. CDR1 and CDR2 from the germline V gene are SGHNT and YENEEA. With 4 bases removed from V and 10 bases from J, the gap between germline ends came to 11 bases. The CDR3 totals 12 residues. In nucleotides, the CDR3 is TGTGCCAGCAGCTCCCAGTTTGGGGAGCAGTTCTTC. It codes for CASSSQFGEQFF.

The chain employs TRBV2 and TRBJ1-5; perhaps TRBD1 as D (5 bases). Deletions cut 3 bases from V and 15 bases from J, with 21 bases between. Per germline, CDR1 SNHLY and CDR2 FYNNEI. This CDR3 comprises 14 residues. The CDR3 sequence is CASSDSQGGVRWHF. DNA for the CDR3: TGTGCCAGCAGTGATTCCCAGGGTGGAGTACGATGGCATTTT.

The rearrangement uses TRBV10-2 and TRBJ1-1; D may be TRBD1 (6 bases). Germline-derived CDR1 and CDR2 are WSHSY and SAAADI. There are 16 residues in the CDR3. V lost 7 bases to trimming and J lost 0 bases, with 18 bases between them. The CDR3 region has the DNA TGCGCCAGCAAAGCTTTTCGGGGACAATTGAACACTGAAGCTTTCTTT. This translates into CASKAFRGQLNTEAFF.

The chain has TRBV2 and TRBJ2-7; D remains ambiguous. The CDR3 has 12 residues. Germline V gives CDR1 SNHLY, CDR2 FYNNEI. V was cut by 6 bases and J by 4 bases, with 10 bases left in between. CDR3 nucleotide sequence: TGTGCCAGCAGGGGGTCAAGGTACGAGCAGTACTTC. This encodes CASRGSRYEQYF.

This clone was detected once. The CDR3 DNA sequence: TGTGCCAGCCGAGAGGGGAGTCGTGGGTCCCAGCATTTT. It is translated as CASREGSRGSQHF. The rearrangement links TRBV7-2 to TRBJ1-5; D is possibly TRBD1 (5 bases). Trimming took off 8 bases at V and 11 bases at J, with 19 bases between the two ends. This CDR3 is 13 amino acids long. The germline CDR1 and CDR2 sequences are SGHTA and FQGNSA.

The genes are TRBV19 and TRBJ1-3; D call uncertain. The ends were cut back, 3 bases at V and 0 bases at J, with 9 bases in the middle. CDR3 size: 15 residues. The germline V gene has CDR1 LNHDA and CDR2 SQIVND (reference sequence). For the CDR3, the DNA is TGTGCCAGTAGTATCGACGGACGCTCTGGAAACACCATATATTTT. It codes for CASSIDGRSGNTIYF.

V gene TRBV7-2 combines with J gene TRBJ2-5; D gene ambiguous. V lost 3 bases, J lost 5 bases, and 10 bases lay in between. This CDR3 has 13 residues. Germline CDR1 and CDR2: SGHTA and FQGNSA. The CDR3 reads CASSFGQEETQYF. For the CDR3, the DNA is TGTGCCAGCAGCTTCGGGCAGGAGGAGACCCAGTACTTC.

CDR3 region: CASSLGREQFF. CDR3 coding DNA: TGTGCCAGCAGCTTAGGTCGTGAGCAGTTCTTC. The gene calls are TRBV7-3 and TRBJ2-1; D uncertain. The germline CDR1 and CDR2 sequences are SGHTA and FQGTGA. The CDR3 sequence is 11 residues long. Trimming shortened V by 2 bases and J by 9 bases, and 5 bases separated the two germline ends. Using reference TRBV7-3 and TRBJ2-1 for the parts outside the CDR3, the full variable domain is GAGVSQTPSNKVTEKGKYVELRCDPISGHTALYWYRQSLGQGPEFLIYFQGTGAADDSGLPNDRFFAVRPEGSVSTLKIQRTERGDSAVYLCASSLGREQFFGPGTRLTVL.

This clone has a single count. The CDR3 coding sequence is TGTGCCAGCAGCGGATATGGAAACACCATATATTTT. The encoded protein is CASSGYGNTIYF. The chain carries TRBV27 and TRBJ1-3, with unresolved D. Trimming removed 6 bases from V and 3 bases from J, with 6 bases in between. The CDR3 totals 12 residues. Germline V gene sequence: CDR1 MNHEY, CDR2 SMNVEV (reference sequence).

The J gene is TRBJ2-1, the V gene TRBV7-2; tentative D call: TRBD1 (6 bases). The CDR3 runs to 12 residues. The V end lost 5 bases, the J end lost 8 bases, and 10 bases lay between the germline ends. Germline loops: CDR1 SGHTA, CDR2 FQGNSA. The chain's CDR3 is CASSPDRHEQFF. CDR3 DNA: TGTGCCAGCAGCCCCGACAGGCATGAGCAGTTCTTC.

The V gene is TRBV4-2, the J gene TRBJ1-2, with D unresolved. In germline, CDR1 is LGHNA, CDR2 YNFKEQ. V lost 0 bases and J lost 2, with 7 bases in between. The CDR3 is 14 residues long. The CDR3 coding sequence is TGTGCCAGCAGCCAAGAGGAACAAAACTATGGCTACACCTTC. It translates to CASSQEEQNYGYTF.

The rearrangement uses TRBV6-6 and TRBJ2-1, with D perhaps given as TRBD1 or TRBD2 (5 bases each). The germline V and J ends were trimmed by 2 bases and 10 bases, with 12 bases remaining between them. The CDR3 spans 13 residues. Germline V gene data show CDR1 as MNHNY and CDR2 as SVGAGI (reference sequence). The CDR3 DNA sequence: TGTGCCAGCAGTTACGAGGGGACCAACGAGCAGTTCTTC. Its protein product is CASSYEGTNEQFF.

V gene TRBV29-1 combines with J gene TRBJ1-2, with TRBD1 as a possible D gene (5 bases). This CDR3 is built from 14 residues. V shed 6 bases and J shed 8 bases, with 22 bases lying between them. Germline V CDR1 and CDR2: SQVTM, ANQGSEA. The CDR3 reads CSVERGVDRGGYTF. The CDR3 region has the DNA TGCAGCGTCGAGCGAGGGGTGGACCGAGGAGGCTACACCTTC.

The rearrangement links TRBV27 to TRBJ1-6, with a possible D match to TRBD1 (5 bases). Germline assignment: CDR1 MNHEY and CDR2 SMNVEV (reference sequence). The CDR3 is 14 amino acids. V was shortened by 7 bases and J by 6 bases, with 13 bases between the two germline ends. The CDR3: CASTLGTANSPLHF. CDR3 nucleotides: TGTGCCAGCACCCTAGGGACGGCTAATTCACCCCTCCACTTT.

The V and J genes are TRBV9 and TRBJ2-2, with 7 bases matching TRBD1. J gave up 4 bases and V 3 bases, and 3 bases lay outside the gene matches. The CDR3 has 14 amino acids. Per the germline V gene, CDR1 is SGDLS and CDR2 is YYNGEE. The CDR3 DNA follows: TGTGCCAGCAGCGGGGCAGGGGGCACCGGGGAGCTGTTTTTT. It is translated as CASSGAGGTGELFF.

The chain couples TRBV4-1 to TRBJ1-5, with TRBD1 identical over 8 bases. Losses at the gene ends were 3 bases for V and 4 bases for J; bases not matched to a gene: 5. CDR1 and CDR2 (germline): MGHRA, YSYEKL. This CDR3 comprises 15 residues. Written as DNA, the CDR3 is TGCGCCAGCAGCCAGACAGGGGATGCGAATCAGCCCCAGCATTTT. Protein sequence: CASSQTGDANQPQHF.

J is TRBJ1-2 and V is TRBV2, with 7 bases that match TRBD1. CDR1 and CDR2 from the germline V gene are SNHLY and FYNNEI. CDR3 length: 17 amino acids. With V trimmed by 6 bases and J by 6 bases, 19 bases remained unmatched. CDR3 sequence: CASRSLGGDREGNGYTF. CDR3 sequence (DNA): TGTGCCAGCAGAAGTCTTGGCGGAGACAGGGAGGGTAATGGCTACACCTTC.